This TCR beta chain was recorded in a study of control samples from healthy donors and cancer patients. The germline gives CDR1 WNHNN, CDR2 SYGVQD (reference sequence). The CDR3 has 12 residues. Trimming removed 8 bases from V and 4 bases from J; junction bases left unmatched: 3. Some clones are missing from TCRdb's copy, which holds only in-frame ones; the method was immunoSEQ multiplex PCR. The top ten clones hold roughly 0.92% of a sample with roughly 95,000 clones, approximately 93% of them seen once. This clone appeared a single time. Sequencing was done on a sample of blood. This chain connects TRBV10-1 to TRBJ1-1, with 8 positions matching TRBD1. This clonotype originated in a woman in her 30s in good health. CDR3 nucleotide sequence: TGCGCCAGCGGTACAGGGGGCACTGAAGCTTTCTTT. Protein product: CASGTGGTEAFF.